The 26 T cell receptor beta chains below all came from one sample that was sequenced in a study of T-cell memory formation after mild COVID-19 listed by TCRdb under 2021. Libraries were constructed by 5' RACE. Sequenced using an Illumina NovaSeq 6000. Starting from the raw public reads, TCRdb applied fastp trimming at Q25, assembled clones with MiXCR and retained in-frame beta chains. Under each unique CDR3 protein, matching rows form one entry showing the most common genes and DNA. The sample table contains about 390,000 distinct CDR3 sequences; only one count was recorded for 16% of them. Roughly 21% of the sample goes to the ten largest clones. Sequencing was done on a sample of PBMCs or a T cell subset sorted from them (not recorded which). All receptors derive from a young man who had mild COVID-19 (a few samples of this study predate the infection). The sample titles of this study are shuffled in the database, so cell type and time point are left out; the donor was told from shared clones.

The rearrangement links TRBV20-1 to TRBJ2-7; maybe TRBD2 (6 bases). Per the germline V gene, CDR1 is DFQATT and CDR2 is SNEGSKA (reference sequence). The CDR3 length is 14 residues. V lost 5 bases to trimming and J lost 6 bases, with 20 bases between them. The CDR3 nucleotides are TGCAGTGCTCAACGGGGGATTGAACTACTCGAGCAGTACGTC. Amino acid sequence: CSAQRGIELLEQYV.

The rearrangement uses TRBV4-2 and TRBJ2-3; 12 positions agree with TRBD1. Germline V gene sequence: CDR1 LGHNA, CDR2 YNFKEQ. The CDR3 spans 17 residues. V dropped 1 base and J dropped 4; count of bases not matched to a gene: 6. CDR3 protein: CASSQALGQGAADTQYF. The CDR3, as DNA: TGTGCCAGCAGCCAAGCGTTGGGACAGGGGGCGGCAGATACGCAGTATTTT.

This clonotype turned up a few times. V gene TRBV7-8 combines with J gene TRBJ2-5, with TRBD1 as a possible D gene (6 bases). The CDR3 sequence is 14 residues long. CDR1 SGHVS and CDR2 FQNEAQ come from the germline V gene. V lost 4 bases and J lost 6, with 15 bases in between. The DNA for the CDR3 is TGTGCCAGCAGCTCTCACAGGGTTATAAAGACCCAGTACTTC. Translation: CASSSHRVIKTQYF.

J is TRBJ2-5 and V is TRBV11-2, with TRBD1 identical over 9 bases. Germline loops: CDR1 SGHAT, CDR2 FQNNGV. The CDR3 has 15 amino acids. J gave up 2 bases and V 5 bases, and 6 bases lay outside the gene matches. CDR3 DNA sequence: TGTGCCAGCAGCAAACCGGGACAGGGACAAGAGACCCAGTACTTC. It specifies CASSKPGQGQETQYF. Supplemented by reference TRBV11-2 and TRBJ2-5, the full variable domain reads EAGVAQSPRYKIIEKRQSVAFWCNPISGHATLYWYQQILGQGPKLLIQFQNNGVVDDSQLPKDRFSAERLKGVDSTLKIQPAKLEDSAVYLCASSKPGQGQETQYFGPGTRLLVL.

There are a few counts of this clonotype. This chain joins TRBV7-6 and TRBJ2-2; D is ambiguous. Germline V gene data show CDR1 as SGHVS and CDR2 as FNYEAQ. The CDR3 has 12 residues. Trimming cost V 1 base and J 7 bases, with 4 bases left between them. In DNA, the CDR3 is TGTGCCAGCAGCTTAGAGTTCGGGGAGCTGTTTTTT. Protein sequence: CASSLEFGELFF.

The chain links TRBV5-1 to TRBJ1-3; weak D call: TRBD1 (5 bases). V gave up 6 bases and J gave up 4 bases, with 17 bases separating them. The germline CDR1 and CDR2 sequences are SGHRS and YFSETQ. CDR3 length: 15 amino acids. CDR3 coding DNA: TGCGCCAGCACGGATGGCAGGGCCGGAGGAAACACCATATATTTT. It specifies CASTDGRAGGNTIYF.

The CDR3 sequence is CASSQEGTGEKLFF. As DNA, the CDR3 is TGCGCCAGCAGCCAAGAGGGAACAGGGGAAAAACTGTTTTTT. The chain recombines TRBV4-1 with TRBJ1-4; TRBD1 might be the D (6 bases). V dropped 0 bases and J dropped 8 bases, with 10 bases sitting between them. Germline CDR1 reads MGHRA; CDR2 reads YSYEKL. The length of the CDR3 is 14 residues.

The CDR3 nucleotides read TGTGCCATCTCGGCGGGACAGGGGAGGGAGACCCAGTACTTC. Protein product: CAISAGQGRETQYF. The chain employs TRBV10-3 and TRBJ2-5; 10 nucleotides line up with TRBD1. Germline V gene lookup returns CDR1 ENHRY and CDR2 SYGVKD. The CDR3 extends over 14 amino acids. The trim removed 8 bases at V and 5 bases at J, leaving 8 bases unmatched.

Only a few counts were recorded for this clonotype. V is TRBV2 and J is TRBJ2-2; 11 nucleotides align to TRBD2. Trimming took 0 bases from V and 2 from J; bases not matched to a gene: 2. Per the germline V gene, CDR1 is SNHLY and CDR2 is FYNNEI. The CDR3 extends over 17 amino acids. CDR3 sequence: CASSEASGGANTGELFF. The CDR3 nucleotides are TGTGCCAGCAGTGAAGCTAGCGGGGGGGCCAACACCGGGGAGCTGTTTTTT.

The genes are TRBV28 and TRBJ1-5; D might be TRBD1 (6 bases). Trimming pared 4 bases from V and 6 bases from J, leaving 10 bases between. There are 13 residues in the CDR3. CDR1 and CDR2 from the germline V gene are MDHEN and SYDVKM. This CDR3 reads CASSSGAIQPQHF. For the CDR3, the DNA is TGTGCCAGCAGTTCGGGGGCGATTCAGCCCCAGCATTTT. Based on the CDR3 plus reference TRBV28 and TRBJ1-5, the full variable domain is DVKVTQSSRYLVKRTGEKVFLECVQDMDHENMFWYRQDPGLGLRLIYFSYDVKMKEKGDIPEGYSVSREKKERFSLILESASTNQTSMYLCASSSGAIQPQHFGDGTRLSIL.

The V and J genes are TRBV6-5 and TRBJ1-3; D uncertain. Germline-derived CDR1 and CDR2 are MNHEY and SVGAGI. With 0 bases removed from V and 1 base from J, the gap between germline ends came to 7 bases. The CDR3 runs to 15 residues. The CDR3 protein is CASSYSMASGNTIYF. CDR3 nucleotides: TGTGCCAGCAGTTACTCGATGGCATCTGGAAACACCATATATTTT.

This clonotype was detected only a few times. The chain uses TRBV28 and TRBJ1-2; TRBD1 matches at 9 bases. Germline CDR1 and CDR2: MDHEN and SYDVKM. V trimming: 3 bases; J trimming: 8 bases; junction bases outside the gene matches: 16. The CDR3 has 17 residues. The CDR3 loop reads CASSLGTGGSLMRGYTF. Here the CDR3 DNA reads TGTGCCAGCAGTTTGGGAACAGGGGGCAGCTTAATGCGGGGCTACACCTTC.

The chain is built from TRBV5-1 and TRBJ1-4; D is undetermined. CDR3 length equals 13 residues. Germline values: CDR1 SGHRS, CDR2 YFSETQ. Trimming removed 1 base at V and 5 bases at J, with 6 bases between. CDR3 amino acids: CASSLSGNEKLFF. CDR3 nucleotide sequence: TGCGCCAGCAGCTTGTCTGGCAATGAAAAACTGTTTTTT. Using reference TRBV5-1 and TRBJ1-4 for the parts outside the CDR3, the full variable domain is KAGVTQTPRYLIKTRGQQVTLSCSPISGHRSVSWYQQTPGQGLQFLFEYFSETQRNKGNFPGRFSGRQFSNSRSEMNVSTLELGDSALYLCASSLSGNEKLFFGSGTQLSVL.

This clonotype was observed a handful of times. Here the CDR3 reads CASSSSRGMNTEAFF. The CDR3 DNA reads as TGTGCCAGCTCATCCTCGAGAGGCATGAACACTGAAGCTTTCTTT. This chain joins TRBV18 and TRBJ1-1; D unresolved. The V end was cut by 5 bases, the J end by 0 bases, with 13 bases between. Germline lookup yields CDR1 KGHSH and CDR2 LQKENI. CDR3 length: 15 residues.

At least ten counts were recorded for this clonotype. The chain couples TRBV7-2 to TRBJ2-3; D call uncertain. CDR1 is SGHTA, CDR2 FQGNSA, per germline. The CDR3 consists of 13 residues. V shed 2 bases and J shed 5 bases, with 8 bases lying between them. CDR3 nucleotide sequence: TGTGCCAGCAGCTTAAGCCGGCAAGATACGCAGTATTTT. This gives the protein CASSLSRQDTQYF.

V is TRBV5-4 and J is TRBJ1-6, with D unclear. The V end lost 9 bases, the J end lost 3 bases, and 10 bases lay between the germline ends. The CDR3 totals 13 residues. Germline CDR1 is SGHNT and CDR2 is YYREEE (reference sequence). CDR3 nucleotides: TGTGCCACCGGACCGAGCTATAATTCACCCCTCCACTTT. This encodes CATGPSYNSPLHF. The full variable domain, its missing parts supplied by reference TRBV5-4 and TRBJ1-6, is ETGVTQSPTHLIKTRGQQVTLRCSSQSGHNTVSWYQQALGQGPQFIFQYYREEENGRGNFPPRFSGLQFPNYSSELNVNALELDDSALYLCATGPSYNSPLHFGNGTRLTVT.

This clonotype was counted only a few times. The chain is built from TRBV7-8 and TRBJ1-5, with D hard to call. With 6 bases removed from V and 5 bases from J, the gap between germline ends came to 11 bases. CDR3 length equals 13 residues. Germline V lookup: CDR1 SGHVS, CDR2 FQNEAQ. DNA of the CDR3: TGTGCCAGCAGTCAAGATGGGGATCAGCCCCAGCATTTT. It specifies CASSQDGDQPQHF. The full variable domain, its missing parts supplied by reference TRBV7-8 and TRBJ1-5, is GAGVSQSPRYKVAKRGQDVALRCDPISGHVSLFWYQQALGQGPEFLTYFQNEAQLDKSGLPSDRFFAERPEGSVSTLKIQRTQQEDSAVYLCASSQDGDQPQHFGDGTRLSIL.

Ten or more counts support this clonotype. This chain uses TRBV12-3 or TRBV12-4 with TRBJ2-1; TRBD1 matches 7 bases. The CDR3 loop spans 15 amino acids. The V and J ends lost 2 bases and 4 bases, in that order; junction bases with no gene match: 5. This CDR3 reads CASSLRQGVYNEQFF. DNA for the CDR3: TGTGCCAGCAGTTTACGGCAGGGGGTGTACAATGAGCAGTTCTTC.

The chain carries TRBV5-1 and TRBJ2-3; 7 bases fit TRBD1. Germline CDR1 SGHRS, CDR2 YFSETQ. The CDR3 spans 15 residues. J gave up 2 bases and V 6 bases, and 9 bases lay outside the gene matches. In DNA form, the CDR3 reads TGCGCCAGCAAGGGGACAGCGCATTACACAGATACGCAGTATTTT. Translating it yields CASKGTAHYTDTQYF.

This rearrangement joins TRBV28 to TRBJ2-1, with a possible D match to TRBD2 (6 bases). Germline CDR1 MDHEN, CDR2 SYDVKM. CDR3 size: 12 residues. The CDR3 sequence: CGAGLASDEQFF. CDR3 DNA: TGTGGAGCGGGTCTGGCTAGTGATGAGCAGTTCTTC.

This clonotype was seen a few times. The chain links TRBV20-1 to TRBJ2-6, with D possibly TRBD1 on 5 matching bases. Trimming shortened V by 7 bases and J by 2 bases, and 12 bases separated the two germline ends. This CDR3 is 14 amino acids long. Germline CDR1 reads DFQATT; CDR2 reads SNEGSKA (reference sequence). The DNA of the CDR3 is TGCAGTGTAAGCCAAGGGGCTGGGGCCAACGTCCTGACTTTC. Its translation is CSVSQGAGANVLTF.

This clonotype was found a few times. The rearrangement links TRBV28 to TRBJ1-5; 7 nucleotides match TRBD1. The CDR3 covers 17 residues. The trim removed 6 bases at V and 5 bases at J, leaving 16 bases unmatched. Germline CDR1 reads MDHEN; CDR2 reads SYDVKM. The CDR3 spells CASSPPRGRRIDQPQHF. CDR3 coding DNA: TGTGCCAGCAGCCCCCCGAGGGGGCGCCGTATCGATCAGCCCCAGCATTTT.

The chain has TRBV25-1 and TRBJ2-3; 9 bases agree with TRBD1. Germline loops: CDR1 MGHDK, CDR2 SYGVNS. Trimming took 9 bases from V and 6 from J; bases not matched to a gene: 7. The CDR3 has 13 amino acids. DNA for the CDR3: TGTGCCAGTGGGGAACAGGGGGCCGATACGCAGTATTTT. This translates into CASGEQGADTQYF.

This clonotype was seen a handful of times. The chain recombines TRBV6-6 with TRBJ2-1, with 9 bases lining up with TRBD2. The CDR3 length is 20 residues. Germline CDR1 reads MNHNY; CDR2 reads SVGAGI (reference sequence). The trim removed 0 bases at V and 7 bases at J, leaving 19 bases unmatched. The chain's CDR3 is CASSYSTGLPLAGRRNEQFF. The DNA of the CDR3 is TGTGCCAGCAGTTACTCGACAGGGCTTCCGCTAGCGGGGCGGCGGAATGAGCAGTTCTTC.

The V gene is TRBV7-9, the J gene TRBJ1-1; the D gene is possibly TRBD1 (5 bases). With 11 bases removed from V and 4 bases from J, the gap between germline ends came to 17 bases. Per germline, CDR1 SEHNR and CDR2 FQNEAQ (reference sequence). The CDR3 extends over 13 amino acids. DNA of the CDR3: TGTGCCGCGCTCTATTTGGGGCTCACTGAAGCTTTCTTT. Its protein product is CAALYLGLTEAFF. Supplemented by reference TRBV7-9 and TRBJ1-1, the full variable domain reads DTGVSQNPRHKITKRGQNVTFRCDPISEHNRLYWYRQTLGQGPEFLTYFQNEAQLEKSRLLSDRFSAERPKGSFSTLEIQRTEQGDSAMYLCAALYLGLTEAFFGQGTRLTVV.

The chain combines TRBV7-2 with TRBJ2-1, with D uncertain. Germline assignment: CDR1 SGHTA and CDR2 FQGNSA. This CDR3 has 15 residues. V gave up 3 bases and J gave up 2 bases, with 11 bases separating them. The CDR3 coding sequence is TGTGCCAGCAGCTTTCAGGCGGCGGCCTACAATGAGCAGTTCTTC. Translation: CASSFQAAAYNEQFF. Based on the CDR3 plus reference TRBV7-2 and TRBJ2-1, the full variable domain is GAGVSQSPSNKVTEKGKDVELRCDPISGHTALYWYRQSLGQGLEFLIYFQGNSAPDKSGLPSDRFSAERTGGSVSTLTIQRTQQEDSAVYLCASSFQAAAYNEQFFGPGTRLTVL.